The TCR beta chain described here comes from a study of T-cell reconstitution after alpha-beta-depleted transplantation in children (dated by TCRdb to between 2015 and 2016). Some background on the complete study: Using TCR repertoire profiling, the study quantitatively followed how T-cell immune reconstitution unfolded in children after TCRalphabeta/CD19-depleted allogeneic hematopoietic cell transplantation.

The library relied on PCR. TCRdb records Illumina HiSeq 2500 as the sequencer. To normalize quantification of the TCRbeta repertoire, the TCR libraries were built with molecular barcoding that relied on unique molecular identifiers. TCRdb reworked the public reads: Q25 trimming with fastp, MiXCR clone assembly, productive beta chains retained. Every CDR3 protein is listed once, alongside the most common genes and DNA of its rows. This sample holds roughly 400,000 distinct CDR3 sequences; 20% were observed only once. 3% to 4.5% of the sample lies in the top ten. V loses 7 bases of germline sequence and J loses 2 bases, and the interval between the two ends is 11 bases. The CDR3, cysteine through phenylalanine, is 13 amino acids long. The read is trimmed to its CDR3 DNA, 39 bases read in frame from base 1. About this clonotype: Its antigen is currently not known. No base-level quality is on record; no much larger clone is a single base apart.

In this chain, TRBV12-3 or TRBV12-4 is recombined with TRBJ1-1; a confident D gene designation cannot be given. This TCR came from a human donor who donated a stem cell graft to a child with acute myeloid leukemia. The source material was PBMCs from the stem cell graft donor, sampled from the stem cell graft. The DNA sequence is TGTGCCAGCAACCGGGGATCAAACACTGAAGCTTTCTTT. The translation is CASNRGSNTEAFF.